A single T cell receptor (beta chain) is shown here with its context. At least ten counts were recorded for this clonotype. The specificity of this receptor is unknown. Base qualities were left out, and no much larger clone turns up one base away. Reading the germline V gene gives CDR1 SGHRS and CDR2 YFSETQ. Spanning cysteine to phenylalanine, the CDR3 consists of 13 amino acids. The CDR3 DNA has 39 bases and is translated from base 1. V loses 4 bases of germline sequence and J loses 2 bases, and the interval between the two ends is 9 bases. cDNA was synthesized by template-switch 5'RACE using a primer with a 10-nucleotide random unique molecular identifier that tagged each TCR transcript. Every sequencing run yielded over 160 million TCR-beta sequences covering 15-18 subjects. The RNeasy kit was used for extraction of total RNA. Using the KAPA Real-time Library Amplification kit, TCR-beta VDJ regions were amplified with primers for the TCR constant region and the 5'RACE anchor. Sample indexes and Illumina adaptors were added in a first PCR, after which library yield was increased in a second PCR. After Ampure bead purification, the TCR product of roughly 650 bp was size-selected on a 2% E-gel SizeSelection system. Library quality was checked on a Bioanalyzer, concentration was measured with Qubit, and libraries were quantified with the Kapa Library Quantification kit before pooling. Libraries were sequenced paired-end 2 x 150 bp on an Illumina HiSeq 2500. To increase sequence diversity, about 25-31% phiX was spiked into each library pool. The paper's data handling went like this. Quality-filtered reads were processed with the UMI-based MiGEC pipeline, which removed over 75% of raw TCR sequences during error correction. IMGT germline references were used for alignment of VDJ genes, and clonotypes were defined by a unique CDR3 amino acid sequence together with V-J genes. Clonal expansion, Shannon diversity, and CDR3 relatedness (CalcPairwiseDistances, ClusterSamples) were evaluated with VDJtools, and phylogenetic trees were built with CLCbio workbench. Clones with at least 8 unique UMIs were defined as expanded, with this threshold being based on coefficient-of-variation modelling across technical triplicates. The public reads were reprocessed in TCRdb via fastp at Q25 and MiXCR, keeping in-frame beta chains. Records with the same CDR3 protein are collapsed into one entry carrying the most frequent genes and DNA. TCRdb, rather than the study authors, made the V and J calls. The sample table holds about 80,000 distinct CDR3 sequences, of which about 5% were seen once. The top ten constitute approximately 8% of the sample.

The data stem from a study of neurological immune-mediated disorders (dated by TCRdb to 2018 to 2020). As for the study more broadly: Among the roughly 35 multiple sclerosis patients, about 30 had relapsing-remitting MS and 3 had secondary progressive MS. The roughly 110 TCR-beta libraries covered PBMC samples along with longitudinal samples, technical triplicates, and paired sorted CD4+ and CD8+ T-cell subsets. The cohort comprised roughly 69 subjects: about 15 HAM/TSP patients, 35 or so multiple sclerosis patients and around 20 healthy controls. Longitudinal HAM/TSP and healthy donors were sampled at 3 time-points each (roughly 3-40 month intervals). Using UMI-based sequencing, the study compared peripheral blood TCR-beta repertoires from patients with HTLV-I-associated myelopathy (HAM/TSP), patients with multiple sclerosis, and healthy controls.

Overall study results and their limits: Across subjects, expanded clones never shared an identical CDR3 amino acid sequence, which suggests that the TCR-beta repertoires in every group were private. In a phylogenetic analysis, the repertoires of 18 out of 34 MS patients fell into a single cluster of related CDR3 sequences, pointing to a possible signature at the repertoire level. TCR clonal expansion was greatest in HAM/TSP patients and smallest in MS patients, who ranked below even healthy controls. The MS cluster was not associated with any clinical or MRI features, and the authors stated that larger cohorts are needed.

Sample time point, as interpreted from the label and publication: longitudinal time-point 2. Unsorted PBMC libraries were generated from 2 million PBMCs stored in RNAlater at -80 °C until RNA extraction. The multiple sclerosis patients were enrolled in a US clinical protocol that used magnetic resonance imaging to evaluate disease progression. Peripheral blood was subjected to Ficoll-Hypaque density gradient centrifugation to isolate PBMCs, which were then cryopreserved in liquid nitrogen. The sequence came from a woman aged 60-70 years with multiple sclerosis. The sequencing sample was made of PBMCs. This receptor chain uses TRBV5-1 and TRBJ2-5; TRBD1 is possibly the D segment (6 matching bases). The sequence in DNA is TGCGCCAGCAGCATCGGGACACAAGAGACCCAGTACTTC. Its protein product is CASSIGTQETQYF.